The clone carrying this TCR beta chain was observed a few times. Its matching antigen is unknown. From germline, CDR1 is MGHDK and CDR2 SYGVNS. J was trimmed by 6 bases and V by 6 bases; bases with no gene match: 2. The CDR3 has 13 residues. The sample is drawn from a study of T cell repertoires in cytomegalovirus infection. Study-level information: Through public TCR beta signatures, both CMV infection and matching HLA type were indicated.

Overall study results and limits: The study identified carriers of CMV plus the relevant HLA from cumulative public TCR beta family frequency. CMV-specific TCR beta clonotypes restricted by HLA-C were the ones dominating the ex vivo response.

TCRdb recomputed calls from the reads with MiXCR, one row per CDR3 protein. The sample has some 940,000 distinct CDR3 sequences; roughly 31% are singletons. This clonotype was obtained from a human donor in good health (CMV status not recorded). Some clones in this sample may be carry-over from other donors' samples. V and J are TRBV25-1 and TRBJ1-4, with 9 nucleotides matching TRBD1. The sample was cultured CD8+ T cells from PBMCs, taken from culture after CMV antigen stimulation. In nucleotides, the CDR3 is TGTGCCAGCAGGGACAGGGGCGATGAAAAACTGTTTTTT. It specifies CASRDRGDEKLFF.